This T cell receptor (beta chain) was documented in a study of shared clonotypes between healthy human individuals (TCRdb year 2020). With regard to the full study: A couple of women and three men aged 18 to 49 years were included in the cohort. For each donor, CD4 naive and CD4 memory were each run on three plates, CD8 naive on two plates, and CD8 memory on one plate. Blood TCR repertoires of five healthy adults were deeply sequenced to estimate repertoire size and the extent of clonotype sharing between individuals. Different laboratories and diverse techniques were used to prepare libraries and sequence TCR repertoires, to increase sequencing depth and limit assay-specific biases. Leukapheresis yielded between about 0.9 and 9.5 billion PBMCs per donor. Study-level results and caveats: Pairwise subsampling indicated that sequencing depth was expected to affect the degree of clonotype sharing among donors. Rarefaction of sorted-subset datasets indicated incomplete sequencing despite the large sequencing depth. Because the study included only a small number of donors, the genetic and exposure-history diversity represented was limited. Only blood was sampled, and tissue TCR repertoires likely differ from those in blood. Sharing across several donors was observed for around 5% of naive CD4, 3.5% of naive CD8, about 2.3% of memory CD4, and around 0.44% of memory CD8 clonotypes. Compared with non-shared clonotypes, the clonotypes found in all four sorted-subset donors had higher generation probabilities. Naive subsets generally had larger estimated clonotype richness than memory subsets.

The germline V gene encodes CDR1 MDHEN and CDR2 SYDVKM. From its cysteine to its phenylalanine, the CDR3 spans 16 amino acids. The read is trimmed to its CDR3 DNA, 48 bases read in frame from base 1. V loses 1 base at its end and J loses 0 bases; junction bases beyond the gene matches: 6. With regard to this clone: The antigen it binds to is not known. Within one base of it there is no much larger clone, and no base qualities were kept.

TCR CDR3 regions were amplified from genomic DNA by multiplex PCR using the deep immunoSEQ assay. Extracted genomic DNA from each cell subset was distributed evenly across all wells of several immunoSEQ 96-well plates, and each plate was treated as a replicate. For sorted subsets, about 200 ng genomic DNA, equal to tens of thousands of T cell genomes, was loaded into each replicate PCR. Purified libraries were quantified with a Qubit 3.0 fluorometer, sized on a Bioanalyzer 2100, and re-quantified with the KAPA Library Quantification kit. Every immunoSEQ 96-well plate was sequenced on a separate single-read 150-cycle Illumina NextSeq 550 flow cell. For the original study's pipeline: Because the immunoSEQ output included only junctional sequences and no quality scores, the filtering could not be the same as the filtering used for full-length reads. To assign V/J genes and CDR3, sequences were annotated against IMGT germline references using PyIR, a Python wrapper for IgBLAST v1.9. Reads were filtered out if the reads had weak V/J assignments (E-value above 1e-6), no CDR3, stop codons, out-of-frame junctions, or ambiguous translated residues. V3J clonotypes were defined as sequences sharing the same inferred V gene, J gene, and CDR3 amino acid sequence. To compute the percentage overlap between repertoires, the number of shared unique clonotypes was divided by the size of the smaller repertoire. Richness of each repertoire was evaluated using RTK rarefaction, the Chao1 estimator, and Recon v2.1 estimates of unobserved clonotypes. Generation probabilities for all TCRbeta clonotypes obtained by the gDNA method from a handful of donors were computed using OLGA. What TCRdb holds here is the immuneACCESS table cut down to in-frame rearrangements. Part of the clones is not present; checked against another copy, under half of the missing clones reflect an unresolved V gene, and the others are unexplained. D and trimming were read from the DNA, whereas the V and J calls and clone size are those reported in that table. The sample contains hundreds of thousands of clones, approximately 96% of them found a single time. About 0.11% of the sample is held by the ten biggest clonotypes.

For the CD8 naive samples, CD45RO-negative cells were positively selected for CCR7, yielding a CD45RA+CCR7+ population from which TemRA cells were excluded. Donors were healthy HIV-negative adults with no recently reported acute infections or vaccinations. All donors were Caucasian adults living in Nashville, Tennessee, USA. Blood was collected by leukapheresis, and PBMCs were isolated by Ficoll-Histopaque density gradient centrifugation and then cryopreserved in liquid nitrogen vapor phase. Analytical flow cytometry was used to check the purity and quantity of every magnetically sorted T cell population. From each sorted fraction, genomic DNA was isolated and quantified by UV absorbance on a Nanodrop 2000c.

The chain links TRBV28 with TRBJ2-7; 7 middle bases align to TRBD2. The sequence came from a woman in her thirties in good health. The source material was naive CD8+ T cells sorted from blood. The meaning of the sample's cell subset or site label: CD45RA+CCR7+. The DNA sequence follows: TGTGCCAGCAGTTTATTCGTGGGGGGGAGCTCCTACGAGCAGTACTTC. Its protein product is CASSLFVGGSSYEQYF. Here the CDR3 is joined to the reference TRBV28 and TRBJ2-7 genes, and the full variable domain is: DVKVTQSSRYLVKRTGEKVFLECVQDMDHENMFWYRQDPGLGLRLIYFSYDVKMKEKGDIPEGYSVSREKKERFSLILESASTNQTSMYLCASSLFVGGSSYEQYFGPGTRLTVT.